This T cell receptor beta chain was captured by sequencing in a study of cytomegalovirus exposure and HLA in healthy donors (dated by TCRdb to between 2016 and 2019). Concerning the study at large: An earlier analysis of under 600 of the donors reported 250 to 350 Gb of sequence data and 117 million unique TCR beta sequences from some 180 million T cells. Approximately 300 gigabases of sequencing data and approximately 92 million unique TCR sequences made up an early release that covered 500 to 700 HLA-typed donors. Of the roughly 390 genotyped donors, 81% fell in the genetic ancestry cluster associated with self-reported Caucasian donors. The study was designed to test whether signatures of past pathogen exposure could be identified by cataloging public T cell receptors. The study profiled the T cell repertoires of 500 to 800 subjects by immunosequencing and related them to cytomegalovirus serostatus. Along with the approximately 700-subject first cohort, a separate validation cohort of about 110 different subjects was used. To predict cytomegalovirus infection status, the study combined high-throughput TCR immunosequencing, statistical association of individual TCRs with disease status, and machine learning. A later analysis re-analyzed previously published TCR beta repertoires from 550 to 700 donors and added high-resolution HLA genotyping to study TCR occurrence patterns. Rather than drawing on any new phenotypic data, the later analysis identified candidate immune exposures from TCR beta sequences and the way those sequences occurred across donors. An earlier analysis of around 580 of the donors used high-throughput TCR beta sequencing to judge whether each TCR beta V gene segment behaved as functional or pseudogenic. Donor age, sex, ethnicity and CMV serostatus were compiled together with the repertoire data. Genome-wide SNP genotypes for about 65% of the roughly 700 donors were used in a later genetic analysis, which treated that subset as a discovery cohort. All discovery cohort repertoires had been generated on a single sequencing platform. Both class I and class II loci were covered by HLA typing, at four-digit resolution. Typing coverage differed by locus: A, B, C, DRB1 and DQB1 were typed in roughly 620-630 donors, DQA1 in about 560, DPA1 in 600 to 610, and DPB1 in around 440. Because of strong linkage in the cohort, roughly five DR-DQ haplotypes were treated as single units for association and clustering. Across approximately 400 genotyped donors of the cohort, an average of about 250,000 unique TCR beta nucleotide sequences per donor were sequenced, and roughly 20% of those sequences were non-productive. Broader findings and caveats from the paper: Correlated functional status among segregating V segments might reflect linkage disequilibrium, but an unknown experimental factor could not be ruled out. A few of the identified cytomegalovirus-associated TCR beta chains were confirmed in vitro to be specific for cytomegalovirus antigens. In this cohort, only TCR beta chains were sequenced, and detectable features were limited by the absence of alpha or paired-chain data. Most TCR sequences were observed very rarely across donors, whereas some public TCRs were present in many individuals. In a later analysis, HLA-associated TCR beta chains were found to be more clonally expanded and to have lower generation probabilities than equally common non-associated chains. In a later analysis, several top co-occurrence clusters were reported to appear linked to parvovirus B19, influenza, CMV and Epstein-Barr virus. Sequencing depth was assumed to be roughly uniform across donors in the presence/absence analyses, though that assumption may not hold. The only immune exposure information available for the cohort was CMV serostatus. The study gave a list of 150 to 200 TCR beta chains associated with cytomegalovirus. Because some donors lacked HLA typing at each locus, the association tests relied only on the typed subset. In a later genetic analysis, a missense DCLRE1C variant was associated with V-gene and J-gene trimming of TCR beta chains, and the association was replicated in an independent cohort. In an earlier analysis of more than 450 of the donors, most TCR beta V segments were observed in productive rearrangements about 87% or about 30% of the time, broadly matching IMGT annotations. According to a later analysis, most CMV-associated TCR beta chains appeared to be HLA-restricted, and the HLA associations seemed to be driven largely by CMV exposure. The authors suggested that the approach could potentially be generalized to other disease states and immunological phenotypes. Assigning TCR associations to individual alleles was difficult when HLA alleles, especially DR and DQ, strongly co-occurred. A further reported finding was that TCR beta sequences accurately predicted the HLA-A and HLA-B alleles for most subjects in the first cohort. The sequencing pipeline was judged likely to have produced a cluster of highly shared sequence variants as a technical artifact. Because counts were too low, 15 to 20 rarely observed V segments, including chromosome 9 orphons, were excluded from the earlier analysis of 587 of the donors. Some IMGT-functional V segments, including TRBV6-2 and TRBV6-3, could not be distinguished by the 87-base-pair reads and were therefore excluded. In both the original and validation cohorts, the classifier was reported to diagnose cytomegalovirus status with high specificity and sensitivity. A later genetic analysis reported fewer N-insertions in productive TCRs among donors in an Asian-associated ancestry cluster than the approximately 700-donor mean. In a later analysis, TCR association rates were found to vary across HLA loci, with the most associated TCRs seen for DRB1 alleles and the fewest for HLA-C alleles. In a later analysis, 15,000 to 20,000 TCR beta sequences were associated with specific HLA alleles at a false discovery rate of 0.05.

The cohort was made up of approximately 670 healthy bone marrow donors. At the time of sampling, every cohort member was nominally healthy, though immune exposures that went unrecorded were likely present. The donor was CMV seronegative and belonged to the group of several hundred seronegative cohort members. Each donor provided a peripheral blood sample, and peripheral blood mononuclear cells were used for TCR beta sequencing. Genomic DNA was extracted from the blood cell samples with the Qiagen DNeasy Blood Extraction Kit. The CDR3, from cysteine to phenylalanine, totals 17 residues. The only DNA kept is the CDR3, 51 bases in frame from the first base. Cut back by 1 base and 4 bases, the V and J ends lie 18 bases apart. CDR1 and CDR2 are drawn from the germline V gene: MGHRA, YSYEKL. The sample holds one count of this clone. The antigen it binds to is not known. No base-level quality is on record; no much larger clone is a single base apart.

Library generation was performed with the immunoSEQ multiplex PCR assay. A mixture of 60 forward primers for TCR Vbeta segments and 13 reverse primers for TCR Jbeta segments was used in the multiplex PCR. Amplification of the CDR3 region of rearranged TCR beta genes was performed with a multiplex PCR assay on genomic DNA. On the Illumina HiSeq System, the amplified TCR beta libraries were sequenced as 87-base-pair reads. The authors' pipeline ran thus. Across the roughly 700 repertoires, a later analysis counted some 81 million unique TCR beta chains, some 11 million of which were shared by at least two donors. To remove PCR and sequencing errors, raw reads were error-corrected and collapsed into unique sequences using a nearest-neighbor algorithm that merged closely related sequences. Alignment of CDR3 sequences to IMGT reference sequences was used to assign V, D and J gene segments. For a sequence to be retained, a match of at least six nucleotides to both a V gene segment and a J gene segment was required. Rearrangements were classified as productive when the CDR3 lacked stop codons and remained in frame with V and J, and all other rearrangements were classified as non-productive. Following IMGT convention, CDR3 was defined as the stretch from the second conserved V-encoded cysteine to the conserved J-encoded phenylalanine. Sequences without an unambiguous match to a single V gene segment were excluded from the earlier analysis of 587 of the donors. An earlier analysis of several hundred of the donors called V segments functional above 56.7% productive rearrangements and segregating when the between-donor standard deviation exceeded 5%. A statistical classification framework was developed to diagnose cytomegalovirus status using the catalog of TCR beta chain sequences. In a later analysis, V and J genes were assigned by comparing TCR nucleotide sequences against IMGT/GENE-DB human TR gene sequences. Using the TCRdist pipeline, a later analysis assigned CDR3 sequences along with most-parsimonious VDJ recombination scenarios. In a later analysis, every TCR beta chain was defined by the combination of its CDR3 amino acid sequence and its V-gene family, and reads without a unique V-gene family were dropped. A later analysis removed 600 or so highly shared, low-generation-probability nucleotide sequences to deal with suspected cross-contamination and a sequencing artifact. In a later analysis, a clonal expansion index was calculated for each public chain from normalized within-repertoire ranks of inferred template counts. In a later analysis, generation probabilities were computed using a VDJ recombination model fitted to out-of-frame rearrangements, and the results were checked against IGoR. A later analysis scored TCR-TCR, TCR-HLA and TCR-CMV co-occurrence with hypergeometric tests, applying a repertoire-size bias correction to TCR pairs. In a later analysis, false discovery rates were estimated by permuting HLA or CMV assignments 20 times. A later analysis grouped co-occurring TCRs with DBSCAN, adding TCRdist sequence similarity when clustering within HLA-allele-positive subsets. Repertoires with fewer than 30,000 or more than 120,000 public chains, plus five repertoires with anomalous nucleotide sharing, were excluded from co-occurrence clustering. The source is immuneACCESS, and TCRdb retained only in-frame sequences with V and J called. Part of the clones is not carried over; for the studies checked, unresolved V genes explain less than half of this, and the remainder is unexplained. V and J calls and clone size are given by that table; D and trimming were obtained from the DNA. Here the sample has about 120,000 clones; over 60% occur a single time. 1% to 1.5% of the sample rests with the top ten.

The TCR originated in a woman aged 25 to 39 in good health and CMV-seronegative. The chain links TRBV4-1 with TRBJ2-3; possibly the D gene is TRBD2, per 8 matching bases. The sequenced material came from PBMCs. The nucleotide sequence reads as follows: TGCGCCAGCAGCCAAGTAGGGGGCGGGGGGCGATCAGATACGCAGTATTTT. This sequence encodes CASSQVGGGGRSDTQYF.